This T cell receptor beta chain derives from a study of spatial heterogeneity in lung cancer. Every TCR cDNA molecule bore its own unique molecular identifier. TCRdb recomputed calls from the 5' RACE reads with MiXCR, one row per CDR3 protein. Of approximately 49,000 distinct CDR3 sequences listed, under 6% are singletons. Indicated time point: sample taken at primary tumor resection. The study sequenced unsorted whole RNA from tumor, nontumor lung or frozen PBMC. This clonotype was detected ten times or more. Its antigen is still unknown. The study, taken as a whole, reports: Ubiquitous expanded tumor TCRs were observed in blood more at resection than follow-up.

This CDR3 has 12 amino acids. The V and J ends lost 8 bases and 2 bases respectively, with 9 bases between them. This chain connects TRBV12-3 or TRBV12-4 to TRBJ1-2, with D perhaps matching TRBD1 (6 bases). The origin of this receptor is a male donor with early-stage non-small cell lung cancer. This specimen was PBMCs, taken at surgery. CDR3 sequence reads: CASQDRNYGYTF. The CDR3 region has the DNA TGTGCCAGCCAGGACAGAAACTATGGCTACACCTTC.